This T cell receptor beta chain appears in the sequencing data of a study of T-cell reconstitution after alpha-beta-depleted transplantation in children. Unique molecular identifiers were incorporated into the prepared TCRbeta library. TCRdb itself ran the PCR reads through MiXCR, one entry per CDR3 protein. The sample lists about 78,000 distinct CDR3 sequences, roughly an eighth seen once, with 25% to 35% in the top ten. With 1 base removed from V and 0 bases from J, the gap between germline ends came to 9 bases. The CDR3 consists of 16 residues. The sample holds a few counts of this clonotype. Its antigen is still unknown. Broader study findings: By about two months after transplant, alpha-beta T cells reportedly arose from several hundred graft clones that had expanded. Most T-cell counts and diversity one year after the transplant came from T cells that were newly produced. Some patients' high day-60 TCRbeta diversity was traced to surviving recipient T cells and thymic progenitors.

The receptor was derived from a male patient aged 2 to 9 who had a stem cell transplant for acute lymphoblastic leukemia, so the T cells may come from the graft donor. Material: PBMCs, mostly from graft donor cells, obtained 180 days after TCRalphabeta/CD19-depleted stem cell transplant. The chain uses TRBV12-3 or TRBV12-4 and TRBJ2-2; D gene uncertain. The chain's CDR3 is CASSLEYMPNTGELFF. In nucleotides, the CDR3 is TGTGCCAGCAGTTTAGAGTACATGCCGAACACCGGGGAGCTGTTTTTT.